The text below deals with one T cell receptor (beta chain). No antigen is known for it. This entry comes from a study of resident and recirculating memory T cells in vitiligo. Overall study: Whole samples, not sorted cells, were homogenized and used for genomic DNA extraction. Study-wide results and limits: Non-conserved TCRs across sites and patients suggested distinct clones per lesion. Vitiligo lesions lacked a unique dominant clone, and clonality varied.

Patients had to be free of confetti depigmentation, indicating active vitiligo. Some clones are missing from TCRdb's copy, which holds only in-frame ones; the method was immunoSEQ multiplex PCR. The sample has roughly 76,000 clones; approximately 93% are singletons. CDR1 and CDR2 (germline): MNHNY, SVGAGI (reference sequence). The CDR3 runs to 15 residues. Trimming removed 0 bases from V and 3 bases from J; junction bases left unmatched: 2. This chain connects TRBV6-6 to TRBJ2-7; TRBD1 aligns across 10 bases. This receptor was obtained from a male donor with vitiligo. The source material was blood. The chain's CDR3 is CASSYSGQGVYEQYF. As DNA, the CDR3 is TGTGCCAGCAGTTACTCTGGACAGGGGGTCTACGAGCAGTACTTC.